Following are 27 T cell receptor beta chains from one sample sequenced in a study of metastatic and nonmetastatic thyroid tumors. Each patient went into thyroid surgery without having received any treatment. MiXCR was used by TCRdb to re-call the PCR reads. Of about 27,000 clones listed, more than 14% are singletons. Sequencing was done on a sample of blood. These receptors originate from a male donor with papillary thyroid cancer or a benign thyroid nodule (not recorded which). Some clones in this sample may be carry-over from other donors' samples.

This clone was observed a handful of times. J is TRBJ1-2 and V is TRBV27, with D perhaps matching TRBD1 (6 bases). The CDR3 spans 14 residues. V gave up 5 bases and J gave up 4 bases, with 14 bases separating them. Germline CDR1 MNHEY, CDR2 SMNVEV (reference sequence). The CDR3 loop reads CASSPWTASYGYTF. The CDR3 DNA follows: TGTGCCAGCAGTCCCTGGACAGCTTCCTATGGCTACACCTTC.

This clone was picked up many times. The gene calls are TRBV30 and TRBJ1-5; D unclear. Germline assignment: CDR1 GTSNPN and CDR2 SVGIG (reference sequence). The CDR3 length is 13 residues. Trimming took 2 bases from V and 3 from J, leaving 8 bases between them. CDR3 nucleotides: TGTGCCTGGAGTCGAGCGGACAATCAGCCCCAGCATTTT. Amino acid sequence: CAWSRADNQPQHF.

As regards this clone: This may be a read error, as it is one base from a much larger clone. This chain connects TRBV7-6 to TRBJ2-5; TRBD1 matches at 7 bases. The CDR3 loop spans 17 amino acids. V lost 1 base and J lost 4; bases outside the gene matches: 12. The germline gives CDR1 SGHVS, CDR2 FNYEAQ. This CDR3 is CASSLDWNRGVGETQYF. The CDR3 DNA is TGTGCCAGCAGCTTAGATTGGAACAGGGGAGTCGGAGAGACCCAGTACTTC.

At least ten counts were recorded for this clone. DNA for the CDR3: TGTGCCAGCAGTGGACCCGGGGACAGGGTGGGAGATACGCAGTATTTT. Its translation is CASSGPGDRVGDTQYF. The chain carries TRBV28 and TRBJ2-3, with 9 bases aligning to TRBD1. J gave up 5 bases and V 5 bases, and 11 bases lay outside the gene matches. Per germline, CDR1 MDHEN and CDR2 SYDVKM. CDR3 length: 16 residues.

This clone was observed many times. CDR3: CASSPGQAALHPGELFF. The DNA for the CDR3 is TGTGCCAGCTCACCAGGACAGGCAGCCCTCCATCCCGGGGAGCTGTTTTTT. V is TRBV18 and J is TRBJ2-2; 7 bases line up with TRBD1. Germline V gives CDR1 KGHSH, CDR2 LQKENI. V was clipped by 2 bases and J by 6 bases; unmatched bases: 12. The CDR3 runs 17 residues.

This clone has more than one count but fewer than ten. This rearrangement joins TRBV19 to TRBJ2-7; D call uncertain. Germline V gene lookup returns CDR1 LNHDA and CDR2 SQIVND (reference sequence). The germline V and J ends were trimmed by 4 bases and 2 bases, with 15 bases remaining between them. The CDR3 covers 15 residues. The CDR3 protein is CASSTAGWAPYEQYF. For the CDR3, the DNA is TGTGCCAGTAGTACTGCTGGGTGGGCACCCTACGAGCAGTACTTC. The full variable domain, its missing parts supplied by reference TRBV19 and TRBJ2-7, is DGGITQSPKYLFRKEGQNVTLSCEQNLNHDAMYWYRQDPGQGLRLIYYSQIVNDFQKGDIAEGYSVSREKKESFPLTVTSAQKNPTAFYLCASSTAGWAPYEQYFGPGTRLTVT.

CDR3 nucleotide sequence: TGTGCCAGCAGTTACTCGTGTACAGTCTCCTACGAGCAGTACTTC. This gives the protein CASSYSCTVSYEQYF. J is TRBJ2-7 and V is TRBV6-6, with D unresolved. Germline values: CDR1 MNHNY, CDR2 SVGAGI (reference sequence). V gave up 0 bases and J gave up 0 bases, with 9 bases separating them. This CDR3 has 15 amino acids.

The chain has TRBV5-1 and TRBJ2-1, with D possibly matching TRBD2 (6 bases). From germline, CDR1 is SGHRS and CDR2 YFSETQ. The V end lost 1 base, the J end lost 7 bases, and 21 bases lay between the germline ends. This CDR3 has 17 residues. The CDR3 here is CASSLTSATIGGNEQFF. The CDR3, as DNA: TGCGCCAGCAGCTTGACCTCCGCGACTATCGGAGGGAATGAGCAGTTCTTC.

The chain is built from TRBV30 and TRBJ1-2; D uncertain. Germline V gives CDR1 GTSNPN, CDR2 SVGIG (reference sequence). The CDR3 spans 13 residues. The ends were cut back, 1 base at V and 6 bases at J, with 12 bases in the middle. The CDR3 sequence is CAWSGVGVDGYTF. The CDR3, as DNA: TGTGCCTGGAGTGGGGTTGGCGTGGATGGCTACACCTTC.

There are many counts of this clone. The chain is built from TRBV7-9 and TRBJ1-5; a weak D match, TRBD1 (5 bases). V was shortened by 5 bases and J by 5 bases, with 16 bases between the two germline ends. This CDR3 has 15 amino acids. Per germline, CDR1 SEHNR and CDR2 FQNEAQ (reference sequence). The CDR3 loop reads CASSLTGAGDQPQHF. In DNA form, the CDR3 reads TGTGCCAGCAGCCTTACAGGTGCCGGGGATCAGCCCCAGCATTTT.

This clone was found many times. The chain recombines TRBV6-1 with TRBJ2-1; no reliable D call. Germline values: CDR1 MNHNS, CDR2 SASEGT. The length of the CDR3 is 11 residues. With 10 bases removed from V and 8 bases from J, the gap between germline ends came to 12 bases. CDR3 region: CATKKLDEQFF. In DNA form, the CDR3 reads TGTGCCACTAAAAAGTTGGATGAGCAGTTCTTC.

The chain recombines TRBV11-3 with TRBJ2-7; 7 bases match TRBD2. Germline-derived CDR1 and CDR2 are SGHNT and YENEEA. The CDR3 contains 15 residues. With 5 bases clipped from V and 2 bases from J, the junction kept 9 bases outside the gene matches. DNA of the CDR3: TGTGCCAGCAGCCATACGGTGGGAGGGCCCTACGAGCAGTACTTC. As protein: CASSHTVGGPYEQYF.

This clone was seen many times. Here the CDR3 reads CASRKDREINQPQHF. The DNA of the CDR3 is TGTGCCAGCAGAAAAGACAGGGAAATAAATCAGCCCCAGCATTTT. The chain employs TRBV6-1 and TRBJ1-5, with 7 positions matching TRBD1. Looked up from germline, CDR1 is MNHNS and CDR2 is SASEGT. The V gene end was trimmed by 6 bases and the J gene end by 4 bases; junction bases not matched to a gene: 9. This CDR3 contains 15 residues.

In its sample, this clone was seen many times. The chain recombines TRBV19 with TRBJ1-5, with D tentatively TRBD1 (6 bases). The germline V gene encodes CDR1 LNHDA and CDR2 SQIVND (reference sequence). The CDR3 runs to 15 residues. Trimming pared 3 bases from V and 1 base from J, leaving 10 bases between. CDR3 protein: CASSIPGHSNQPQHF. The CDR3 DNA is TGTGCCAGTAGTATCCCGGGACACAGCAATCAGCCCCAGCATTTT.

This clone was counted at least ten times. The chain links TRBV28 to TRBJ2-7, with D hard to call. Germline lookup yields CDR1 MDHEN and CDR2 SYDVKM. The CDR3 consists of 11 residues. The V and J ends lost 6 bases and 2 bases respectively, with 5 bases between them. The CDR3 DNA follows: TGTGCCAGCAGCAGACCCTACGAGCAGTACTTC. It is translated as CASSRPYEQYF.

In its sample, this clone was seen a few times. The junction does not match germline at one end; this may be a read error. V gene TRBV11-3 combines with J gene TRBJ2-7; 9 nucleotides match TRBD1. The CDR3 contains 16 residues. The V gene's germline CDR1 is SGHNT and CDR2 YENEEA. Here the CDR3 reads CASILSGTGIFNDQYF. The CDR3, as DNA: TGTGCCAGCATCTTATCTGGGACAGGGATTTTTAACGATCAGTACTTC.

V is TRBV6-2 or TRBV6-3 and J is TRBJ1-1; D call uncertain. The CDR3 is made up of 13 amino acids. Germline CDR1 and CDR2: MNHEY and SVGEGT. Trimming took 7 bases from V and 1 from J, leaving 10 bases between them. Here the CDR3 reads CASTLTENTEAFF. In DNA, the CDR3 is TGTGCCAGCACCCTAACAGAGAACACTGAAGCTTTCTTT.

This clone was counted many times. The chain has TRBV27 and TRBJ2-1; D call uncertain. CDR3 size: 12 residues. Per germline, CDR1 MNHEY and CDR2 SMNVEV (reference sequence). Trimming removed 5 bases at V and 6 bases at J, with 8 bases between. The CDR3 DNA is TGTGCCAGCAGTCCCTCCGGCAATGAGCAGTTCTTC. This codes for CASSPSGNEQFF.

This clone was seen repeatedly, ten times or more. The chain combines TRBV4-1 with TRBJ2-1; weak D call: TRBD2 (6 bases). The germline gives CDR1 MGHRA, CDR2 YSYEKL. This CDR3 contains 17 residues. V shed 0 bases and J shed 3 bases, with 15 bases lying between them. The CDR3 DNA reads TGCGCCAGCAGCCAAGAGCCCGTAGCGGTTAGCTACAATGAGCAGTTCTTC. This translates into CASSQEPVAVSYNEQFF.

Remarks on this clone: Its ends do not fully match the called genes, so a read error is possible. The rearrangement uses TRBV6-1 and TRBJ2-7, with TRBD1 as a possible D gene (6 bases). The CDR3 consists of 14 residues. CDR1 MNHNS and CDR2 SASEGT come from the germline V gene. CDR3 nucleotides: TGTGCCAGAAGTGGAAACGGGACACTCTACGAGCAGTACTTC. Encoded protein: CARSGNGTLYEQYF.

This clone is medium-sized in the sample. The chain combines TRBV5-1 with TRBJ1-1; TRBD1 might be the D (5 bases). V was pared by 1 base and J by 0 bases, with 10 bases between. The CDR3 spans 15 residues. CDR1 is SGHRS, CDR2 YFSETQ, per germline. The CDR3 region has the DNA TGCGCCAGCAGCTTGAATGCAGGGATGAACACTGAAGCTTTCTTT. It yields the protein CASSLNAGMNTEAFF.

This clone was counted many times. CDR3 nucleotide sequence: TGTGCCTGGAGTAGCAGGGCGACCTACGAGCAGTACTTC. Encoded protein: CAWSSRATYEQYF. The chain has TRBV30 and TRBJ2-7, with D possibly being TRBD1 (5 bases). The V gene's germline CDR1 is GTSNPN and CDR2 SVGIG (reference sequence). V was cut by 2 bases and J by 2 bases, with 10 bases left in between. CDR3 length: 13 amino acids. Filled out from reference TRBV30 and TRBJ2-7, the complete variable domain reads SQTIHQWPATLVQPVGSPLSLECTVEGTSNPNLYWYRQAAGRGLQLLFYSVGIGQISSEVPQNLSASRPQDRQFILSSKKLLLSDSGFYLCAWSSRATYEQYFGPGTRLTVT.

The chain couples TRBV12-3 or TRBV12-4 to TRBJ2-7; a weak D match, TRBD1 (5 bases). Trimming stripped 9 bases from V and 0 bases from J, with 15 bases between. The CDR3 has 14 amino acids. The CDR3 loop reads CARSASTASYEQYF. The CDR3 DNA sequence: TGTGCCAGAAGTGCTTCGACAGCCTCCTACGAGCAGTACTTC.

CDR3 sequence reads: CASSPGPTADTQYF. The CDR3 DNA reads as TGTGCCAGTAGCCCGGGACCAACCGCAGATACGCAGTATTTT. This chain uses TRBV19 with TRBJ2-3, with D perhaps matching TRBD1 or TRBD2 (5 bases each). The germline V and J ends were trimmed by 6 bases and 4 bases, with 14 bases remaining between them. The germline CDR1 and CDR2 sequences are LNHDA and SQIVND (reference sequence). The CDR3 has 14 amino acids.

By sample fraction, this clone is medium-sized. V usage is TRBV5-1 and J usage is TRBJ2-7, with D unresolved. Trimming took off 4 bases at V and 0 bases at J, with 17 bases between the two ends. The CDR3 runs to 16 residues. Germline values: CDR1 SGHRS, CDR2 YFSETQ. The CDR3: CASSPSLAGDSYEQYF. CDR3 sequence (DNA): TGCGCCAGCAGCCCCAGCTTGGCAGGCGACTCCTACGAGCAGTACTTC.

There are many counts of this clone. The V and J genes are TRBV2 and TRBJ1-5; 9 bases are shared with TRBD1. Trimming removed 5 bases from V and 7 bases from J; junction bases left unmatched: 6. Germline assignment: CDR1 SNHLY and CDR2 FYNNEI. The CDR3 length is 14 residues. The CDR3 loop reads CASSPTGGGQPQHF. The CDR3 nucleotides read TGTGCCAGCAGTCCAACAGGGGGCGGCCAGCCCCAGCATTTT.

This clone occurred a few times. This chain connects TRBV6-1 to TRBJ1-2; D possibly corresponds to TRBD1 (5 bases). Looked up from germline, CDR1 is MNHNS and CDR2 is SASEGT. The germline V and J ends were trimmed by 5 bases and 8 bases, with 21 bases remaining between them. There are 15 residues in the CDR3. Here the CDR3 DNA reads TGTGCCAGCAGTCTAGAACCGCCGGGGGGTCAGGGCTACACCTTC. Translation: CASSLEPPGGQGYTF.